The sequence of this T cell receptor (beta chain) was determined in a study of blood T cell repertoires in COVID-19. Clones were read by immunoSEQ multiplex PCR, and TCRdb kept only the in-frame ones, dropping some. The data hold some 210,000 clones, with roughly 90% observed a single time. The V gene's germline CDR1 is SNHLY and CDR2 FYNNEI. The CDR3 contains 15 residues. V gave up 4 bases and J gave up 5 bases; unmatched junction bases: 9. The specimen was peripheral blood. The chain has TRBV2 and TRBJ2-5; 8 bases agree with TRBD2. The source of this sequence is a woman aged 35 to 49 with acute or convalescent COVID-19. The CDR3 reads CASSVNSGVRETQYF. In DNA form, the CDR3 reads TGTGCCAGCAGTGTAAATAGCGGGGTGCGGGAGACCCAGTACTTC.